These T cell receptor beta chains were read from a single sample in a study of cytomegalovirus exposure and HLA in healthy donors. Sequenced by immunoSEQ multiplex PCR; TCRdb stores in-frame clones only, minus some. The data show some 190,000 clones, with 70% to 80% seen just once and under 2% held by the top ten. The specimen sequenced was PBMCs. These receptors were obtained from a man younger than 35 in good health and CMV-seronegative. CDR3s include the opening cysteine and the closing phenylalanine or tryptophan. D genes are given only for firm matches. Part of the rows lack a size; the others show once, few, many or a class for expanded clones.

d_call	v_call	clone_size	j_call	cdr3_nt	cdr3_aa
TRBD1	TRBV11-1	few	TRBJ1-2	TGTGCCAGCAGCCCTGGGGACAGGGACGGCTACACCTTC	CASSPGDRDGYTF
TRBD1	TRBV10-3	.	TRBJ2-6	TGTGCCATCCGGCCATTCTTAAGACAGGGCTCTGGGGCCAACGTCCTGACTTTC	CAIRPFLRQGSGANVLTF
.	TRBV5-5	.	TRBJ2-2	TGTGCCAGCAGGTCCTTAGGGGGCGGGGAGCTGTTTTTT	CASRSLGGGELFF
.	TRBV19	few	TRBJ1-5	TGTGCCAGTAGGGGGCCACCGGATCAGCCCCAGCATTTT	CASRGPPDQPQHF
TRBD2	TRBV5-5	.	TRBJ2-5	TGTGCCAGCAGCTGGCAGCTAGCGGGGGGGTCACAAGAGACCCAGTACTTC	CASSWQLAGGSQETQYF
.	TRBV7-3	.	TRBJ1-3	TGTGCCAGCAAGCATAACCCTCGATATTTT	CASKHNPRYF
.	TRBV5-6	few	TRBJ1-1	TGTGCCAGCAGTATAATTGGCGGGGAAGCTTTCTTT	CASSIIGGEAFF
TRBD2	TRBV19	.	TRBJ2-3	TGTGCCAGTAGTATAGGGGGGGGAATGGGTACAGATACGCAGTATTTT	CASSIGGGMGTDTQYF
.	TRBV10-3	.	TRBJ2-3	TGTGCCATCAGGGGCTCGGAAACAACAGATACGCAGTATTTT	CAIRGSETTDTQYF
.	TRBV19	.	TRBJ1-4	TGTGCCAGTAGTATGGGGACAACAACTAATGAAAAACTGTTTTTT	CASSMGTTTNEKLFF
TRBD1	TRBV19	.	TRBJ1-1	TGTGCCAGTAGTTTCCGGGACAGGGGTACTGAAGCTTTCTTT	CASSFRDRGTEAFF
.	TRBV21-1	.	TRBJ2-7	TGTGCCAGCAGCCCCCCCACGGGACTGGGGTGCGAGCAGTACTTC	CASSPPTGLGCEQYF
TRBD2	TRBV2	.	TRBJ2-3	TGTGCCAGCAGCCCGCTCTTCCTTGGGACTAGCGGGAGGCCGTTGCAGTATTTT	CASSPLFLGTSGRPLQYF
.	TRBV18	.	TRBJ1-1	TGTGCCAGCTCACCACAGGAGTTGAACACTGAAGCTTTCTTT	CASSPQELNTEAFF
.	TRBV6-1	once	TRBJ2-7	TGTGCCAGCAGTGAAATGGCAGGAAACTACGAGCAGTACTTC	CASSEMAGNYEQYF
TRBD2	TRBV27	.	TRBJ2-2	TGTGCCAGCAGCCCGCGGAAACTAGCGGGAGGCCTCAACACCGGGGAGCTGTTTTTT	CASSPRKLAGGLNTGELFF
TRBD1	TRBV2	few	TRBJ1-5	TGTGCCAGCAATTTACAGGGGACAGGCAATCAGCCCCAGCATTTT	CASNLQGTGNQPQHF
.	TRBV9	few	TRBJ1-6	TGTGCCAGCAGTCCCCGGCAGGGTTCTAATTCACCCCTCCACTTT	CASSPRQGSNSPLHF
.	TRBV2	few	TRBJ1-4	TGTGCCAGCAGTGGGAGGGGATCTAATGAAAAACTGTTTTTT	CASSGRGSNEKLFF
TRBD2	TRBV28	.	TRBJ2-3	TGTGCCAGCAGTTTAGCGGGGGGGCCACATACGCAGTATTTT	CASSLAGGPHTQYF
TRBD1	TRBV2	.	TRBJ1-2	TGTGCCATCCCTGGACAGGGACCCTATGGCTACACCTTC	CAIPGQGPYGYTF
TRBD2	TRBV5-1	.	TRBJ2-7	TGCGCCAGCAGCTTGGGGACTAGCGTTGAGCAGTACTTC	CASSLGTSVEQYF
TRBD2	TRBV6-1	few	TRBJ2-7	TGTGCCAGCAGTGAAGCTAGCGGGAGCTCCTACGAGCAGTACTTC	CASSEASGSSYEQYF
.	TRBV5-5	few	TRBJ1-1	TGTGCCAGCAGCTTGGAAGGACTCCCGAACACTGAAGCTTTCTTT	CASSLEGLPNTEAFF
.	TRBV20-1	.	TRBJ2-3	TGCAGTGCTAGAGGCGGAGATACGCAGTATTTT	CSARGGDTQYF
.	TRBV5-1	.	TRBJ1-6	TGCGCCAGCAGCGAGGGGGGGGCAAGGAATTCACCCCTCCACTTT	CASSEGGARNSPLHF
.	TRBV6-1	.	TRBJ2-3	TGTGCCAGCAGTGAAGCTGGAGGCACAGATACGCAGTATTTT	CASSEAGGTDTQYF
TRBD1	TRBV30	few	TRBJ1-4	TGTGCCTGGAGTCGGGGACAGGGGAATGAAAAACTGTTTTTT	CAWSRGQGNEKLFF
.	TRBV5-6	.	TRBJ1-1	TGTGCCAGCAGCTTGGGGAGTACTGAAGCTTTCTTT	CASSLGSTEAFF
TRBD1	TRBV6-1	once	TRBJ2-5	TGTGCCAGCAGTTTTTGGACAGGGACGCTGGAGACCCAGTACTTC	CASSFWTGTLETQYF
.	TRBV2	.	TRBJ2-7	TGTGCCAGCAGTCAGGCAGGGAGGGAGCAGTACTTC	CASSQAGREQYF
.	TRBV30	.	TRBJ1-1	TGTGCCTGGGGTACAGTAACTGAAGCTTTCTTT	CAWGTVTEAFF
TRBD1	TRBV5-4	.	TRBJ1-6	TGTGCCAGCAGCTTACAGGGGGTGGCTTCACCCCTCCACTTT	CASSLQGVASPLHF
TRBD1	TRBV18	.	TRBJ2-5	TGTGCCAGCTCACCCATCCCCACAGGGGGCTTTCAAGAGACCCAGTACTTC	CASSPIPTGGFQETQYF
.	TRBV30	.	TRBJ1-2	TGTGCCTGGAGTCGGGAAGCTAACTATGGCTACACCTTC	CAWSREANYGYTF